This passage covers 29 T cell receptor beta chains from one sample sequenced in a study of cytomegalovirus exposure and HLA in healthy donors. The PCR ran on 60 Vbeta and 13 Jbeta primers. Sequenced by immunoSEQ multiplex PCR; TCRdb stores in-frame clones only, minus some. The profile covers 120,000 to 150,000 clones, with more than 60% appearing a single time and 6.5% taken by the ten largest. Sequencing was performed on PBMCs. Source of these receptors: a woman aged 60 to 75 in good health and CMV-seronegative.

This clone has just a few counts. For the CDR3, the DNA is TGTGCCAGCAGTTACGGGCTCTCCTCCTACGAGCAGTACTTC. The encoded protein is CASSYGLSSYEQYF. The V and J genes are TRBV6-5 and TRBJ2-7; unclear D gene. Germline V gene data show CDR1 as MNHEY and CDR2 as SVGAGI. The CDR3 covers 14 residues. Trimming stripped 2 bases from V and 0 bases from J, with 8 bases between.

This rearrangement joins TRBV4-1 to TRBJ2-3; 8 positions agree with TRBD2. In germline, CDR1 is MGHRA, CDR2 YSYEKL. V was pared by 4 bases and J by 0 bases, with 3 bases of the junction left unmatched. This CDR3 has 15 amino acids. The CDR3 here is CASSPRGGSTDTQYF. In DNA form, the CDR3 reads TGCGCCAGCAGCCCCCGGGGGGGTAGCACAGATACGCAGTATTTT.

The V call is TRBV4-1, the J call TRBJ2-7; no clear D. The CDR3 is 14 residues long. Germline-derived CDR1 and CDR2 are MGHRA and YSYEKL. V was cut by 1 base and J by 2 bases, with 9 bases left in between. The CDR3 protein is CASSQGAGPYEQYF. DNA of the CDR3: TGCGCCAGCAGCCAAGGAGCAGGCCCCTACGAGCAGTACTTC.

This clone was recorded only once. V usage is TRBV29-1 and J usage is TRBJ1-1; TRBD1 is a possible D gene (5 bases). This CDR3 has 14 amino acids. V was shortened by 3 bases and J by 0 bases, with 11 bases between the two germline ends. From germline, CDR1 is SQVTM and CDR2 ANQGSEA. Here the CDR3 reads CSVDWGWVNTEAFF. The CDR3 coding sequence is TGCAGCGTTGACTGGGGCTGGGTGAACACTGAAGCTTTCTTT.

The chain uses TRBV2 and TRBJ2-2, with TRBD1 as a possible D gene (5 bases). Trimming cost V 4 bases and J 1 base, with 10 bases left between them. Germline values: CDR1 SNHLY, CDR2 FYNNEI. The CDR3 totals 15 residues. CDR3 sequence (DNA): TGTGCCAGCAGTGTCGGTCAGGGGAACACCGGGGAGCTGTTTTTT. This translates into CASSVGQGNTGELFF.

The V gene is TRBV19, the J gene TRBJ1-5; TRBD1 is a possible D gene (6 bases). V gave up 5 bases and J gave up 6 bases, with 20 bases separating them. The CDR3 spans 16 residues. Germline V lookup: CDR1 LNHDA, CDR2 SQIVND (reference sequence). The CDR3 DNA reads TGTGCCAGTAGTCTCATGCTACAGGGTCGGAGTCAGCCCCAGCATTTT. Encoded protein: CASSLMLQGRSQPQHF.

The chain has TRBV29-1 and TRBJ1-1; D is undetermined. From germline, CDR1 is SQVTM and CDR2 ANQGSEA. V dropped 5 bases and J dropped 5 bases, with 18 bases sitting between them. CDR3 size: 14 residues. CDR3 residues: CSVSNMAGNTEAFF. CDR3 coding DNA: TGCAGCGTTTCCAACATGGCGGGGAATACTGAAGCTTTCTTT.

This clone was seen a few times. The chain is built from TRBV9 and TRBJ2-2; tentative D call: TRBD2 (5 bases). This CDR3 spans 14 amino acids. Germline loops: CDR1 SGDLS, CDR2 YYNGEE. With 5 bases removed from V and 3 bases from J, the gap between germline ends came to 11 bases. The CDR3 is CASRRVTDTGELFF. The CDR3 bases are TGTGCCAGCAGGAGGGTGACGGACACCGGGGAGCTGTTTTTT. Using reference TRBV9 and TRBJ2-2 for the parts outside the CDR3, the full variable domain is DSGVTQTPKHLITATGQRVTLRCSPRSGDLSVYWYQQSLDQGLQFLIQYYNGEERAKGNILERFSAQQFPDLHSELNLSSLELGDSALYFCASRRVTDTGELFFGEGSRLTVL.

The chain joins TRBV29-1 to TRBJ2-7; 13 bases map to TRBD2. Looked up from germline, CDR1 is SQVTM and CDR2 is ANQGSEA. V trimming: 5 bases; J trimming: 0 bases; junction bases outside the gene matches: 7. The CDR3 is made up of 16 amino acids. CDR3 nucleotide sequence: TGCAGCGTTAGAGAAGGACTAGCGGGAGTCTCCTACGAGCAGTACTTC. Protein sequence: CSVREGLAGVSYEQYF.

The V gene is TRBV6-4, the J gene TRBJ1-5, with 9 nucleotides matching TRBD1. CDR3 length: 13 residues. Germline CDR1 and CDR2: MRHNA and SNTAGT. V shed 8 bases, J shed 10 bases, and the junction held 9 bases outside the gene matches. In DNA form, the CDR3 reads TGTGCCAGCCCACTACAGGGGGCGAGTCCCCAGCATTTT. It encodes CASPLQGASPQHF.

The genes are TRBV5-1 and TRBJ2-3, with D possibly matching TRBD2 (6 bases). Germline CDR1 and CDR2: SGHRS and YFSETQ. Trimming pared 0 bases from V and 7 bases from J, leaving 12 bases between. The CDR3 consists of 14 residues. CDR3: CASSLDGRGNTQYF. Written as DNA, the CDR3 is TGCGCCAGCAGCTTGGACGGGAGAGGAAATACGCAGTATTTT.

The chain combines TRBV7-2 with TRBJ2-4, with 11 positions matching TRBD2. The CDR3 is 18 residues long. Per the germline V gene, CDR1 is SGHTA and CDR2 is FQGNSA. V gave up 2 bases and J gave up 1 base; unmatched junction bases: 7. The CDR3: CASSLRNIAGGAKNIQYF. For the CDR3, the DNA is TGTGCCAGCAGCTTAAGGAACATAGCGGGAGGGGCCAAAAACATTCAGTACTTC.

This clone has a handful of counts. This sequence joins TRBV10-3 and TRBJ2-1, with 8 bases matching TRBD2. The ends lost 6 bases at V and 6 bases at J; junction bases unmatched: 1. Per germline, CDR1 ENHRY and CDR2 SYGVKD. The CDR3 runs 12 residues. DNA for the CDR3: TGTGCCATCAGGGGACTAGTCAATGAGCAGTTCTTC. Translation: CAIRGLVNEQFF.

This sequence joins TRBV19 and TRBJ2-1; TRBD1 agrees at 9 bases. With V trimmed by 5 bases and J by 13 bases, 6 bases remained unmatched. This CDR3 spans 12 amino acids. The germline V gene encodes CDR1 LNHDA and CDR2 SQIVND (reference sequence). CDR3: CASSLPGQGQFF. CDR3 sequence (DNA): TGTGCCAGTAGTCTCCCGGGACAGGGACAGTTCTTC.

This clone was observed a few times. The V and J genes are TRBV11-3 and TRBJ1-1; TRBD1 aligns across 9 bases. The CDR3 runs to 13 residues. Germline V gene lookup returns CDR1 SGHNT and CDR2 YENEEA. Germline trimming cut 5 bases from V and 3 bases from J; bases unmatched to any gene: 1. The CDR3 reads CASSRDRDTEAFF. DNA of the CDR3: TGTGCCAGCAGCCGGGACAGGGACACTGAAGCTTTCTTT.

The chain links TRBV19 to TRBJ2-3, with D tentatively TRBD2 (6 bases). CDR1 LNHDA and CDR2 SQIVND come from the germline V gene (reference sequence). V lost 1 base and J lost 2, with 13 bases in between. This CDR3 has 16 residues. CDR3 sequence reads: CASSIGLTSHTDTQYF. The CDR3 region has the DNA TGTGCCAGTAGTATAGGGTTGACTAGTCACACAGATACGCAGTATTTT.

This rearrangement joins TRBV6-5 to TRBJ1-2; tentatively, D is TRBD1 (6 bases). CDR3 length: 15 residues. Germline loops: CDR1 MNHEY, CDR2 SVGAGI. Trimming shortened V by 7 bases and J by 2 bases, and 17 bases separated the two germline ends. The CDR3 protein is CASTFSATGNYGYTF. In DNA, the CDR3 is TGTGCCAGCACCTTTTCCGCCACAGGGAACTATGGCTACACCTTC.

V is TRBV5-1 and J is TRBJ2-7, with a weak D call TRBD2 (6 bases). This CDR3 comprises 15 residues. V lost 0 bases and J lost 6, with 16 bases in between. CDR1 and CDR2 (germline): SGHRS, YFSETQ. The CDR3 region has the DNA TGCGCCAGCAGCTTGGAACCAGGTCAGGGAGGCGAGCAGTACTTC. Encoded protein: CASSLEPGQGGEQYF. The full variable domain, its missing parts supplied by reference TRBV5-1 and TRBJ2-7, is KAGVTQTPRYLIKTRGQQVTLSCSPISGHRSVSWYQQTPGQGLQFLFEYFSETQRNKGNFPGRFSGRQFSNSRSEMNVSTLELGDSALYLCASSLEPGQGGEQYFGPGTRLTVT.

The CDR3 reads CASSVDRGRQETQYF. The CDR3 DNA reads TGTGCCAGCAGCGTAGACAGGGGACGACAAGAGACCCAGTACTTC. This chain joins TRBV9 and TRBJ2-5, with 7 positions matching TRBD1. J was trimmed by 2 bases and V by 0 bases; bases with no gene match: 4. Germline loops: CDR1 SGDLS, CDR2 YYNGEE. The CDR3 runs to 15 residues.

This clone was seen a few times. The chain carries TRBV10-3 and TRBJ2-3; the match to TRBD2 covers 10 bases. The CDR3 spans 16 residues. The germline V gene encodes CDR1 ENHRY and CDR2 SYGVKD. Losses at the gene ends were 5 bases for V and 4 bases for J; bases not matched to a gene: 9. The CDR3 reads CAISPSSGSGPDTQYF. In nucleotides, the CDR3 is TGTGCCATCAGTCCTTCTAGCGGGAGTGGTCCAGATACGCAGTATTTT.

This clone was found a few times. The V and J genes are TRBV4-2 and TRBJ2-1; TRBD1 might be the D (5 bases). Trimming left V 0 bases short and J 8 bases short, with 8 bases between. The CDR3 is made up of 13 amino acids. The germline V gene has CDR1 LGHNA and CDR2 YNFKEQ. CDR3 amino acids: CASSQDLQDEQFF. For the CDR3, the DNA is TGTGCCAGCAGCCAAGATCTACAGGATGAGCAGTTCTTC.

The rearrangement joins TRBV14 to TRBJ2-1, with 12 bases matching TRBD2. Germline assignment: CDR1 SGHDN and CDR2 FVKESK. J lost 6 bases, V lost 4 bases, and 7 bases had no gene match. The CDR3 has 16 amino acids. This CDR3 is CASSLLSSGRANEQFF. DNA of the CDR3: TGTGCCAGCAGCCTCTTGTCTAGCGGGAGGGCCAATGAGCAGTTCTTC.

This clone came up once. This CDR3 is also generated by other DNA sequences in the sample. The genes are TRBV7-9 and TRBJ1-5; 8 bases align to TRBD1. CDR3 length: 16 amino acids. V trimming: 1 base; J trimming: 2 bases; junction bases outside the gene matches: 4. The germline V gene encodes CDR1 SEHNR and CDR2 FQNEAQ (reference sequence). The chain's CDR3 is CASSLVLTGGNQPQHF. In DNA form, the CDR3 reads TGTGCCAGCAGCTTAGTATTGACAGGGGGCAATCAGCCCCAGCATTTT.

The CDR3 loop is CASSLVPSGGLQETQYF. CDR3 nucleotide sequence: TGTGCCAGCAGCTTAGTTCCTAGCGGGGGGTTACAAGAGACCCAGTACTTC. The V and J genes are TRBV7-2 and TRBJ2-5; 11 bases are shared with TRBD2. The ends lost 1 base at V and 2 bases at J; junction bases unmatched: 6. CDR1 and CDR2 (germline): SGHTA, FQGNSA. The CDR3 is made up of 17 amino acids. Variable domain in full (rest from reference TRBV7-2 and TRBJ2-5): GAGVSQSPSNKVTEKGKDVELRCDPISGHTALYWYRQSLGQGLEFLIYFQGNSAPDKSGLPSDRFSAERTGGSVSTLTIQRTQQEDSAVYLCASSLVPSGGLQETQYFGPGTRLLVL.

This clone was seen at least ten times. The rearrangement uses TRBV6-6 and TRBJ1-3; D not resolved. V lost 0 bases, J lost 2 bases, and 8 bases lay in between. The CDR3 runs 15 residues. Germline values: CDR1 MNHNY, CDR2 SVGAGI (reference sequence). CDR3 sequence (DNA): TGTGCCAGCAGTTACTCACAGTCTCCTGGAAACACCATATATTTT. The encoded protein is CASSYSQSPGNTIYF.

The V gene is TRBV5-8, the J gene TRBJ2-3; D is uncertain. V lost 4 bases and J lost 1, with 4 bases in between. This CDR3 has 12 amino acids. CDR1 SGHTS and CDR2 YDEGEE come from the germline V gene. CDR3 residues: CASSPGTDTQYF. The CDR3 DNA sequence: TGTGCCAGCAGCCCAGGCACAGATACGCAGTATTTT.

The gene calls are TRBV19 and TRBJ1-4; the match to TRBD1 covers 8 bases. This CDR3 has 15 amino acids. Germline-derived CDR1 and CDR2 are LNHDA and SQIVND (reference sequence). V was pared by 3 bases and J by 7 bases, with 7 bases of the junction left unmatched. CDR3 nucleotides: TGTGCCAGTAGTATGGGGACAGGTAGTCTTGAAAAACTGTTTTTT. Its protein is CASSMGTGSLEKLFF. Looking up the rest from reference TRBV19 and TRBJ1-4 gives the full variable domain: DGGITQSPKYLFRKEGQNVTLSCEQNLNHDAMYWYRQDPGQGLRLIYYSQIVNDFQKGDIAEGYSVSREKKESFPLTVTSAQKNPTAFYLCASSMGTGSLEKLFFGSGTQLSVL.

V is TRBV9 and J is TRBJ1-6; TRBD1 matches 9 bases. This CDR3 spans 16 amino acids. With V trimmed by 3 bases and J by 10 bases, 11 bases remained unmatched. The germline V gene encodes CDR1 SGDLS and CDR2 YYNGEE. The chain's CDR3 is CASSAGQGALGSPLHF. The CDR3 nucleotides are TGTGCCAGCAGCGCGGGACAGGGCGCCCTTGGATCACCCCTCCACTTT. The full variable domain, its missing parts supplied by reference TRBV9 and TRBJ1-6, is DSGVTQTPKHLITATGQRVTLRCSPRSGDLSVYWYQQSLDQGLQFLIQYYNGEERAKGNILERFSAQQFPDLHSELNLSSLELGDSALYFCASSAGQGALGSPLHFGNGTRLTVT.

This clone was seen more than once but under ten times. This chain uses TRBV29-1 with TRBJ1-2; D is unresolved. The CDR3 loop spans 10 amino acids. The V and J ends lost 6 bases and 6 bases respectively, with 8 bases between them. Looked up from germline, CDR1 is SQVTM and CDR2 is ANQGSEA. The CDR3 sequence: CSVTGDGYTF. Here the CDR3 DNA reads TGCAGCGTAACCGGGGATGGCTACACCTTC.